The 25 T cell receptor beta chains presented below share a single source sample, sequenced in a study of T cell repertoires in cytomegalovirus infection. One entry per CDR3 protein, called by TCRdb with MiXCR from the reads. Of 130,000 or so distinct CDR3 sequences listed, 5.5% to 8% are singletons. Sequenced material: PBMCs. The source is a human donor in good health (CMV status not recorded). Some clones in this sample may be carry-over from other donors' samples.

For the CDR3, the DNA is TGTGCCAGCAGCCCAACCCGGGACGGCCGCTATGGCTACACCTTC. Translating gives CASSPTRDGRYGYTF. The chain carries TRBV14 and TRBJ1-2; D perhaps matches TRBD1 (5 bases). This CDR3 is 15 amino acids long. Germline V lookup: CDR1 SGHDN, CDR2 FVKESK. V gave up 4 bases and J gave up 4 bases, with 16 bases separating them. Filled out from reference TRBV14 and TRBJ1-2, the complete variable domain reads EAGVTQFPSHSVIEKGQTVTLRCDPISGHDNLYWYRRVMGKEIKFLLHFVKESKQDESGMPNNRFLAERTGGTYSTLKVQPAELEDSGVYFCASSPTRDGRYGYTFGSGTRLTVV.

The rearrangement links TRBV24-1 to TRBJ1-1; no definite D call. This CDR3 region has 16 residues. Trimming shortened V by 4 bases and J by 1 base, and 15 bases separated the two germline ends. CDR1 KGHDR and CDR2 SFDVKD come from the germline V gene. The CDR3 DNA reads TGTGCCACCAGTGACCCTTTTTGGCTAGAGAACACTGAAGCTTTCTTT. Its translation: CATSDPFWLENTEAFF.

In this sample, this clonotype turned up many times. The chain couples TRBV6-2 or TRBV6-3 to TRBJ1-5, with TRBD1 matching over 9 bases. The germline CDR1 and CDR2 sequences are MNHEY and SVGEGT. The V and J ends lost 4 bases and 7 bases, in that order; junction bases with no gene match: 5. The CDR3 runs 14 residues. CDR3 loop: CASSLTGGWQPQHF. CDR3 sequence (DNA): TGTGCCAGCAGTTTAACAGGGGGCTGGCAGCCCCAGCATTTT.

Many counts were recorded for this clonotype. The chain links TRBV7-9 to TRBJ2-5, with D possibly TRBD2 on 6 matching bases. V lost 7 bases, J lost 4 bases, and 19 bases lay in between. Germline CDR1 SEHNR, CDR2 FQNEAQ (reference sequence). The CDR3 length is 15 residues. The CDR3 protein is CASTPGLRERETQYF. CDR3 nucleotides: TGTGCCAGCACCCCGGGACTCCGGGAAAGAGAGACCCAGTACTTC.

This clonotype was seen ten or more times. The chain has TRBV7-2 and TRBJ2-7; possibly TRBD1 or TRBD2 for D (7 bases each). Germline loops: CDR1 SGHTA, CDR2 FQGNSA. V gave up 5 bases and J gave up 10 bases, with 18 bases separating them. This CDR3 has 13 residues. The CDR3 reads CASSPGGGVGQYF. The CDR3 coding sequence is TGTGCCAGCAGCCCAGGGGGGGGGGTGGGCCAGTACTTC.

The chain combines TRBV24-1 with TRBJ2-3; 9 bases fit TRBD1. The germline gives CDR1 KGHDR, CDR2 SFDVKD. This CDR3 comprises 16 residues. V lost 2 bases to trimming and J lost 3 bases; unmatched junction nucleotides: 5. The CDR3 here is CATSDSTGTGTDTQYF. CDR3 coding DNA: TGTGCCACCAGTGATTCCACCGGGACAGGGACAGATACGCAGTATTTT.

This chain links TRBV9 with TRBJ1-2; TRBD1 is a possible D gene (6 bases). Trimming cost V 4 bases and J 8 bases, with 21 bases left between them. This CDR3 is 15 amino acids long. Germline CDR1 reads SGDLS; CDR2 reads YYNGEE. CDR3 residues: CASSPQPGVRGGYTF. The CDR3 DNA follows: TGTGCCAGCAGCCCCCAGCCGGGCGTCAGGGGAGGCTACACCTTC.

Regarding this clonotype: Possible read error: a much larger clone is one base away. Lacking the conserved final phenylalanine or tryptophan, this CDR3 likely reflects a read error. This chain uses TRBV7-3 with TRBJ2-5, with D uncertain. Trimming pared 5 bases from V and 5 bases from J, leaving 12 bases between. This CDR3 has 13 amino acids. Germline V gene lookup returns CDR1 SGHTA and CDR2 FQGTGA. CDR3 coding DNA: TGTGCCAGCAGCCCGGAAGGTGCCGAGACCCAGTACTAC. Protein product: CASSPEGAETQYY.

This clonotype was detected ten times or more. The genes are TRBV19 and TRBJ2-1; 8 bases are a match to TRBD1. The CDR3 totals 15 residues. Trimming at V came to 4 bases and at J to 0 bases, leaving 2 bases not matched to a gene. Germline V lookup: CDR1 LNHDA, CDR2 SQIVND (reference sequence). The CDR3, as DNA: TGTGCCAGTAGTACGGACAGGGCCTCCTACAATGAGCAGTTCTTC. Its translation: CASSTDRASYNEQFF. The full variable domain, in which reference TRBV19 and TRBJ2-1 provide the parts outside the CDR3, is DGGITQSPKYLFRKEGQNVTLSCEQNLNHDAMYWYRQDPGQGLRLIYYSQIVNDFQKGDIAEGYSVSREKKESFPLTVTSAQKNPTAFYLCASSTDRASYNEQFFGPGTRLTVL.

This clonotype has a count of ten or more. The chain recombines TRBV28 with TRBJ2-3; 8 bases fit TRBD2. Trimming at V came to 8 bases and at J to 7 bases, leaving 14 bases not matched to a gene. The CDR3 has 15 amino acids. From germline, CDR1 is MDHEN and CDR2 SYDVKM. The CDR3 spells CASARGGGPVNTQYF. As DNA, the CDR3 is TGTGCCAGCGCCAGGGGCGGGGGGCCAGTGAATACGCAGTATTTT.

This clonotype has a count of ten or more. The chain joins TRBV7-2 to TRBJ1-5; D perhaps matches TRBD1 (6 bases). This CDR3 is built from 13 residues. The germline V gene has CDR1 SGHTA and CDR2 FQGNSA. V was pared by 6 bases and J by 7 bases, with 13 bases between. The CDR3 is CASSLQGSQPQHF. CDR3 bases: TGTGCCAGCAGTCTACAGGGTAGCCAGCCCCAGCATTTT. Full variable domain (rest looked up from reference TRBV7-2 and TRBJ1-5): GAGVSQSPSNKVTEKGKDVELRCDPISGHTALYWYRQSLGQGLEFLIYFQGNSAPDKSGLPSDRFSAERTGGSVSTLTIQRTQQEDSAVYLCASSLQGSQPQHFGDGTRLSIL.

This clonotype was recorded many times. The chain uses TRBV11-2 and TRBJ1-1; perhaps TRBD1 as D (5 bases). Trimming cost V 6 bases and J 4 bases, with 15 bases left between them. Germline CDR1 and CDR2: SGHAT and FQNNGV. The CDR3 is made up of 14 amino acids. The CDR3 region is CASSLQAGVTEAFF. DNA for the CDR3: TGTGCCAGCAGTTTACAGGCGGGAGTCACTGAAGCTTTCTTT.

This clonotype was seen ten or more times. The genes are TRBV7-2 and TRBJ1-2; D ambiguous. Trimming stripped 4 bases from V and 7 bases from J, with 13 bases between. The length of the CDR3 is 13 residues. Per the germline V gene, CDR1 is SGHTA and CDR2 is FQGNSA. CDR3 DNA sequence: TGTGCCAGCAGCTCCGAAGGGTACCGTGGCTACACCTTC. Its translation is CASSSEGYRGYTF.

This clonotype was detected many times. This chain links TRBV7-2 with TRBJ2-3, with D uncertain. V was trimmed by 1 base and J by 2 bases, leaving 10 bases between them. Germline V lookup: CDR1 SGHTA, CDR2 FQGNSA. CDR3 length: 15 residues. CDR3 bases: TGTGCCAGCAGCTTAGAACGGGCTTACACAGATACGCAGTATTTT. Translating it yields CASSLERAYTDTQYF.

A few counts support this clonotype. The chain combines TRBV9 with TRBJ2-2, with 12 positions matching TRBD2. The CDR3 is 16 amino acids. J lost 1 base, V lost 4 bases, and 2 bases had no gene match. Germline CDR1 SGDLS, CDR2 YYNGEE. The CDR3: CASSRGLAGNTGELFF. The CDR3 DNA follows: TGTGCCAGCAGCCGGGGACTAGCGGGGAACACCGGGGAGCTGTTTTTT.

This clonotype has a count of ten or more. The chain uses TRBV12-3 or TRBV12-4 and TRBJ2-7; 9 nucleotides align to TRBD1. The J segment lost 0 bases and the V segment lost 8 bases, leaving 2 bases of the junction unmatched. The CDR3 has 13 residues. The DNA for the CDR3 is TGTGCCAGCGGACAGGGGTCCTCCTACGAGCAGTACTTC. Amino acids: CASGQGSSYEQYF.

This clonotype showed up just a few times. This chain uses TRBV19 with TRBJ2-2; the D gene is possibly TRBD2 (6 bases). Looked up from germline, CDR1 is LNHDA and CDR2 is SQIVND (reference sequence). This CDR3 has 15 amino acids. V lost 3 bases, J lost 0 bases, and 8 bases lay in between. The CDR3 spells CASSIGRSNTGELFF. The CDR3 region has the DNA TGTGCCAGTAGTATTGGGAGGTCGAACACCGGGGAGCTGTTTTTT.

In this sample, this clonotype turned up a few times. The genes are TRBV20-1 and TRBJ2-5; no firm D call. CDR3 length equals 13 residues. V was shortened by 1 base and J by 0 bases, with 6 bases between the two germline ends. Germline lookup yields CDR1 DFQATT and CDR2 SNEGSKA (reference sequence). CDR3 in amino acids: CSARVPYQETQYF. The CDR3 coding sequence is TGCAGTGCTAGAGTGCCGTACCAAGAGACCCAGTACTTC.

This clonotype was detected ten times or more. The chain recombines TRBV7-2 with TRBJ2-3, with D tentatively TRBD2 (6 bases). The germline V and J ends were trimmed by 5 bases and 2 bases, with 20 bases remaining between them. There are 17 residues in the CDR3. CDR1 SGHTA and CDR2 FQGNSA come from the germline V gene. CDR3 in amino acids: CASSLVGGLGNTDTQYF. CDR3 DNA sequence: TGTGCCAGCAGCCTAGTGGGAGGCCTTGGGAACACAGATACGCAGTATTTT.

At least ten counts were recorded for this clonotype. The chain carries TRBV7-2 and TRBJ2-6; TRBD2 matches 9 bases. The CDR3 spans 18 residues. The germline V gene has CDR1 SGHTA and CDR2 FQGNSA. V lost 1 base and J lost 1; bases outside the gene matches: 5. In nucleotides, the CDR3 is TGTGCCAGCAGCTTAGACCGCGGGGGGGCTTCTGGGGCCAACGTCCTGACTTTC. This sequence encodes CASSLDRGGASGANVLTF.

In the case of this clonotype: Relative to the germline gene, one junction end is altered; a read error may explain this. The CDR3 coding sequence is TGCAGTGCTAGAGATCCCGGGACACCTTACGATTCGGGGATCTTC. Translated, it gives CSARDPGTPYDSGIF. The rearrangement uses TRBV20-1 and TRBJ2-1; a possible D gene is TRBD1 (6 bases). Germline CDR1 and CDR2: DFQATT and SNEGSKA (reference sequence). The CDR3 is 15 amino acids.

This clonotype was seen a few times. This chain joins TRBV29-1 and TRBJ1-1, with D unresolved. The CDR3 consists of 12 residues. CDR1 is SQVTM, CDR2 ANQGSEA, per germline. Trimming pared 7 bases from V and 5 bases from J, leaving 14 bases between. The CDR3 nucleotides read TGCAGCGGAAAGGAGTCGGGAACTGAAGCTTTCTTT. Its protein product is CSGKESGTEAFF. Using reference TRBV29-1 and TRBJ1-1 for the parts outside the CDR3, the full variable domain is SAVISQKPSRDICQRGTSLTIQCQVDSQVTMMFWYRQQPGQSLTLIATANQGSEATYESGFVIDKFPISRPNLTFSTLTVSNMSPEDSSIYLCSGKESGTEAFFGQGTRLTVV.

The sample holds many counts of this clonotype. V usage is TRBV7-2 and J usage is TRBJ1-2; weak D call: TRBD1 (6 bases). Germline V gene lookup returns CDR1 SGHTA and CDR2 FQGNSA. V lost 0 bases and J lost 1, with 15 bases in between. The CDR3 runs to 17 residues. The CDR3 loop is CASSLAAGAAFNYGYTF. The CDR3 nucleotides are TGTGCCAGCAGCTTAGCGGCGGGGGCCGCCTTTAACTATGGCTACACCTTC.

This clonotype was seen ten or more times. The V call is TRBV2, the J call TRBJ1-5; 7 positions match TRBD1. Germline CDR1 and CDR2: SNHLY and FYNNEI. The V and J ends lost 2 bases and 0 bases, in that order; junction bases with no gene match: 16. This CDR3 comprises 20 residues. The CDR3 sequence is CASSELPTGQRTYSNQPQHF. CDR3 in DNA: TGTGCCAGCAGTGAACTCCCGACGGGACAGAGAACTTATAGCAATCAGCCCCAGCATTTT. The full variable domain, completed using reference TRBV2 and TRBJ1-5, is EPEVTQTPSHQVTQMGQEVILRCVPISNHLYFYWYRQILGQKVEFLVSFYNNEISEKSEIFDDQFSVERPDGSNFTLKIRSTKLEDSAMYFCASSELPTGQRTYSNQPQHFGDGTRLSIL.

The V gene is TRBV20-1, the J gene TRBJ1-6, with 9 bases lining up with TRBD1. Germline-derived CDR1 and CDR2 are DFQATT and SNEGSKA (reference sequence). With V trimmed by 4 bases and J by 4 bases, 11 bases remained unmatched. The CDR3 contains 17 residues. The CDR3 is CSAIQPTGQGYNSPLHF. As DNA, the CDR3 is TGCAGTGCTATCCAACCCACGGGACAGGGATATAATTCACCCCTCCACTTT.